This TCR beta chain was recovered during a study of monozygotic twins with inflammatory bowel disease. Reanalyzing the 5' RACE reads, TCRdb keeps one entry per CDR3 protein, without DNA. Here the sample table reports hundreds of thousands of distinct CDR3 sequences. Study-level points and caveats: Varied immunosuppressive treatments among patients may have increased repertoire variability. Twins with IBD were found to have lower TCRbeta diversity (inverse Simpson) than healthy co-twins. A single strong clonotype or signal linked to IBD was not supported.

In the case of this clonotype: Antigen specificity is unknown.

CDR3 length: 14 residues. Sample: blood. This TCR was recovered from a human donor with ulcerative colitis or Crohn's disease, or a healthy co-twin of an affected twin (not recorded which). The J gene is TRBJ2-7, the V gene TRBV12-3 or TRBV12-4; absent DNA, TCRdb's TRBD1 call cannot be checked. This CDR3 is CASSLHRGVYEQYF.